This TCR beta chain derives from a study of T-cell memory formation after mild COVID-19. About the study: TCR clusters showed largely donor specificity. Study results and limitations: Memory sampled before infection contained some responding clones, suggesting cross-reactive memory joined. Clones that shrank (day 15 to 85) were balanced CD4/CD8, whereas later expanders leaned CD4+.

5'RACE, which relied on constant-segment primers, yielded TCR alpha and TCR beta cDNA libraries carrying sample barcodes and UMIs. TCRdb processed the 5' RACE reads anew with MiXCR; each CDR3 protein has one entry. The sample records 550,000 to 600,000 distinct CDR3 sequences, roughly 17% being singletons. Points on this clonotype: Its target is unknown.

Trimming took 3 bases from V and 6 from J, leaving 8 bases between them. Germline lookup yields CDR1 ENHRY and CDR2 SYGVKD. This CDR3 is built from 12 residues. Sequencing was performed on PBMCs or a T cell subset sorted from them (not recorded which). The chain is built from TRBV10-3 and TRBJ1-2; D remains unclear. The TCR sequence derives from an adult woman who had mild COVID-19 (a few samples of this study predate the infection). Cell type and time point are not known. This chain's CDR3 is CAISDRGNGYTF. CDR3 sequence (DNA): TGTGCCATCAGTGATCGGGGAAATGGCTACACCTTC.